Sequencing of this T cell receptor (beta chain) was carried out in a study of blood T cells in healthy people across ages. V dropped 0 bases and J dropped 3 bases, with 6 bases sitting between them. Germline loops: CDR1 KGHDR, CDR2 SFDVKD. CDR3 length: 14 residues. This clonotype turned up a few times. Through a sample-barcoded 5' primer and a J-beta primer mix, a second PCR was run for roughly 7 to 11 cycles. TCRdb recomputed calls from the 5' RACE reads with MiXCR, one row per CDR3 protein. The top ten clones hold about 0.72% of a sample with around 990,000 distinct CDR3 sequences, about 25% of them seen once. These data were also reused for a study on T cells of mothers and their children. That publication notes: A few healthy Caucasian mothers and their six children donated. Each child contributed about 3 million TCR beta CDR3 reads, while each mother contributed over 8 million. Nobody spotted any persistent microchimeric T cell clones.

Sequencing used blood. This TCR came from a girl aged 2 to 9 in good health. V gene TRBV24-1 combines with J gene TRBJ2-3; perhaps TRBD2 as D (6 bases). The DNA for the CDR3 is TGTGCCACCAGTGATTTGGGGGGGACAGATACGCAGTATTTT. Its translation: CATSDLGGTDTQYF.